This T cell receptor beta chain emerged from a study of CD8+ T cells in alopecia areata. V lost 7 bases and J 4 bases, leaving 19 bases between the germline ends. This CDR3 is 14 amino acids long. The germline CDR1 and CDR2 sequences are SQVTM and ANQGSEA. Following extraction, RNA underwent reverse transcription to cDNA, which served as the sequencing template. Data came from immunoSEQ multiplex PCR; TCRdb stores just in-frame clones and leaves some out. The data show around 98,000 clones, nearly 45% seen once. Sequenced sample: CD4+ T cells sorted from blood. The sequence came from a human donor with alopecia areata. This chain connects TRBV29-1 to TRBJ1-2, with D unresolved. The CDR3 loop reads CSALAQPSTYGYTF. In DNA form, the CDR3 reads TGCAGCGCTTTGGCCCAACCTTCAACCTATGGCTACACCTTC.